One and the same sample provided the 17 T cell receptor beta chains below, sequenced in a study of cytomegalovirus exposure and HLA in healthy donors. 60 Vbeta and 13 Jbeta primers were used in PCR. TCRdb's copy holds only in-frame clones and misses some; the assay was immunoSEQ multiplex PCR. This table has 150,000 to 200,000 clones, 75% to 90% appearing once. The sequencing input was PBMCs. The receptors originated from a man over 45 in good health and CMV-seropositive.

The chain combines TRBV5-5 with TRBJ1-5; D unresolved. Trimming shortened V by 4 bases and J by 1 base, and 9 bases separated the two germline ends. The CDR3 contains 14 residues. Germline CDR1 and CDR2: SGHKS and YYEKEE (reference sequence). The CDR3 DNA follows: TGTGCCAGCAGCCCCCTGCTAAGCAATCAGCCCCAGCATTTT. This encodes CASSPLLSNQPQHF. Combining the CDR3 with reference TRBV5-5 and TRBJ1-5 gives the whole variable domain DAGVTQSPTHLIKTRGQQVTLRCSPISGHKSVSWYQQVLGQGPQFIFQYYEKEERGRGNFPDRFSARQFPNYSSELNVNALLLGDSALYLCASSPLLSNQPQHFGDGTRLSIL.

The CDR3 region is CASSVESFSGIGELFF. CDR3 nucleotides: TGTGCCAGCAGCGTAGAATCCTTCTCGGGGATCGGGGAGCTGTTTTTT. The rearrangement links TRBV9 to TRBJ2-2; possibly TRBD2 for D (5 bases). CDR3 length equals 16 residues. Germline values: CDR1 SGDLS, CDR2 YYNGEE. V gave up 0 bases and J gave up 7 bases, with 16 bases separating them. The full variable domain, its missing parts supplied by reference TRBV9 and TRBJ2-2, is DSGVTQTPKHLITATGQRVTLRCSPRSGDLSVYWYQQSLDQGLQFLIQYYNGEERAKGNILERFSAQQFPDLHSELNLSSLELGDSALYFCASSVESFSGIGELFFGEGSRLTVL.

This clone has only a few counts. The genes are TRBV5-1 and TRBJ1-1, with 8 bases that match TRBD1. J was trimmed by 0 bases and V by 0 bases; bases with no gene match: 7. Per germline, CDR1 SGHRS and CDR2 YFSETQ. This CDR3 comprises 17 residues. CDR3 coding DNA: TGCGCCAGCAGCTTGGCCACAGGGGGAGCTATGAACACTGAAGCTTTCTTT. Translated: CASSLATGGAMNTEAFF.

This sequence joins TRBV27 and TRBJ2-5; TRBD1 aligns across 9 bases. The length of the CDR3 is 15 residues. The V and J ends lost 5 bases and 5 bases, in that order; junction bases with no gene match: 9. Germline CDR1 and CDR2: MNHEY and SMNVEV (reference sequence). CDR3 bases: TGTGCCAGCAGTGCGGACAGGGGACCATACGAGACCCAGTACTTC. Translated, it gives CASSADRGPYETQYF.

The J gene is TRBJ2-1, the V gene TRBV4-3; a weak D match, TRBD2 (6 bases). This CDR3 spans 16 amino acids. The germline gives CDR1 LGHNA, CDR2 YSLEER. Between the trimmed V and J ends, which lost 1 base and 10 bases, there was a span of 20 bases. CDR3 region: CASSQVVGDGAGEQFF. As DNA, the CDR3 is TGCGCCAGCAGCCAAGTAGTAGGGGACGGGGCGGGGGAGCAGTTCTTC.

This sequence joins TRBV28 and TRBJ1-5, with 8 bases matching TRBD1. CDR1 is MDHEN, CDR2 SYDVKM, per germline. Trimming at V came to 5 bases and at J to 8 bases, leaving 8 bases not matched to a gene. The CDR3 is 14 amino acids. CDR3 nucleotide sequence: TGTGCCAGCAGTGCGGGACAGGCCAGAGAGCCCCAGCATTTT. Amino acid sequence: CASSAGQAREPQHF.

This rearrangement joins TRBV27 to TRBJ1-6; perhaps TRBD1 as D (5 bases). The CDR3 consists of 15 residues. V was shortened by 0 bases and J by 9 bases, with 12 bases between the two germline ends. Germline V gene sequence: CDR1 MNHEY, CDR2 SMNVEV (reference sequence). In DNA form, the CDR3 reads TGTGCCAGCAGTTTATCAGGGGCGCCGAGTTCACCCCTCCACTTT. Its protein product is CASSLSGAPSSPLHF.

This chain links TRBV7-2 with TRBJ2-1; 7 bases map to TRBD2. CDR1 is SGHTA, CDR2 FQGNSA, per germline. The CDR3 length is 14 residues. J lost 7 bases, V lost 5 bases, and 8 bases had no gene match. The CDR3 loop is CASSQAGVSNEQFF. CDR3 in DNA: TGTGCCAGCAGCCAGGCGGGAGTCTCGAATGAGCAGTTCTTC.

V usage is TRBV18 and J usage is TRBJ1-2; D is perhaps TRBD1 (5 bases). The CDR3 has 13 residues. Germline lookup yields CDR1 KGHSH and CDR2 LQKENI. Trimming pared 5 bases from V and 5 bases from J, leaving 12 bases between. The CDR3 nucleotides read TGTGCCAGCTCAGAAGGGACTTCTTATGGCTACACCTTC. Translating it yields CASSEGTSYGYTF. Variable domain in full (rest from reference TRBV18 and TRBJ1-2): NAGVMQNPRHLVRRRGQEARLRCSPMKGHSHVYWYRQLPEEGLKFMVYLQKENIIDESGMPKERFSAEFPKEGPSILRIQQVVRGDSAAYFCASSEGTSYGYTFGSGTRLTVV.

The chain links TRBV5-4 to TRBJ2-1; 11 nucleotides match TRBD2. Germline CDR1 SGHNT, CDR2 YYREEE (reference sequence). The V and J ends lost 1 base and 5 bases, in that order; junction bases with no gene match: 2. This CDR3 spans 15 amino acids. In nucleotides, the CDR3 is TGTGCCAGCAGCTTGAGACTAGCGGGAAACAATGAGCAGTTCTTC. Its translation is CASSLRLAGNNEQFF.

This chain joins TRBV25-1 and TRBJ2-3, with D maybe TRBD2 (6 bases). Trimming left V 4 bases short and J 3 bases short, with 17 bases between. Germline CDR1 reads MGHDK; CDR2 reads SYGVNS. The CDR3 covers 16 residues. The CDR3 loop reads CASSGYVGGGTDTQYF. CDR3 coding DNA: TGTGCCAGCAGTGGGTATGTTGGGGGAGGAACAGATACGCAGTATTTT.

Turning to this clone: A junction boundary mismatches the germline segment, possibly from a read error. The genes are TRBV9 and TRBJ2-5; 9 bases fit TRBD2. The CDR3 consists of 14 residues. Germline CDR1 reads SGDLS; CDR2 reads YYNGEE. The DNA of the CDR3 is TGTGCCAGCAGCGGGACTAGCGTCCAACAGACCCAGTACTTC. The encoded protein is CASSGTSVQQTQYF.

This clone was detected only once. The J gene is TRBJ2-5, the V gene TRBV23-1; D gene uncertain. TRBV23-1 qualifies as an ORF whose function is uncertain. V lost 1 base, J lost 4 bases, and 13 bases lay in between. The CDR3 is 15 amino acids. The CDR3 here is CASSQFAETGETQYF. Written as DNA, the CDR3 is TGCGCCAGCAGTCAATTCGCGGAGACTGGAGAGACCCAGTACTTC.

The rearrangement uses TRBV5-1 and TRBJ2-5; 11 nucleotides agree with TRBD2. The germline V gene encodes CDR1 SGHRS and CDR2 YFSETQ. V shed 1 base and J 1 base; nucleotides not matched to a gene: 0. The CDR3 is made up of 15 amino acids. The CDR3 DNA sequence: TGCGCCAGCAGCTTGCTAGCGGGGGGCCAAGAGACCCAGTACTTC. It specifies CASSLLAGGQETQYF.

This chain uses TRBV27 with TRBJ1-2; D is possibly TRBD1 (6 bases). V was pared by 5 bases and J by 4 bases, with 11 bases between. This CDR3 has 13 residues. CDR1 and CDR2 from the germline V gene are MNHEY and SMNVEV (reference sequence). This chain's CDR3 is CASSPGQSYGYTF. The CDR3 DNA reads as TGTGCCAGCAGTCCCGGACAGTCCTATGGCTACACCTTC.

This sequence joins TRBV10-2 and TRBJ1-2, with D possibly being TRBD1 (5 bases). V lost 3 bases to trimming and J lost 4 bases, with 12 bases between them. The V gene's germline CDR1 is WSHSY and CDR2 SAAADI. The CDR3 runs to 14 residues. In DNA form, the CDR3 reads TGCGCCAGCAGTGAACCCAGGGTGGCCTATGGCTACACCTTC. Translated, it gives CASSEPRVAYGYTF.

The chain couples TRBV5-4 to TRBJ2-5; 11 nucleotides line up with TRBD2. Germline loops: CDR1 SGHNT, CDR2 YYREEE (reference sequence). V dropped 5 bases and J dropped 3; count of bases not matched to a gene: 3. The CDR3 has 14 residues. The DNA for the CDR3 is TGTGCCAGCAGGCCGGGACTAGCGGAAGAGACCCAGTACTTC. This gives the protein CASRPGLAEETQYF.